A single T cell receptor (beta chain) is shown here with its context. How the authors handled the data: The assay estimated nucleated cells by amplifying reference gene primers. Data came from immunoSEQ multiplex PCR; TCRdb stores just in-frame clones and leaves some out. V and J calls plus clone size are reproduced from that table; the DNA served to infer D and trimming. Here the sample spans some 120,000 clones, roughly 80% being singletons. J lost 7 bases, V lost 2 bases, and 6 bases had no gene match. The CDR3 extends over 15 amino acids. The germline V gene has CDR1 MNHNS and CDR2 SASEGT. The record originates from a study of blood T cell repertoires in COVID-19. Study-wide background: Acute and convalescent COVID-19 specimens originated in the United States, Italy and Spain. PBMCs, B-cell-depleted T cells, or T cells were the source of the cDNA or gDNA that made up the material.

The source of this sequence is a woman aged 50 to 65 with acute or convalescent COVID-19. The V and J genes are TRBV6-1 and TRBJ1-5; 9 bases map to TRBD1. Material for sequencing was peripheral blood. Here the CDR3 DNA reads TGTGCCAGCAGTGAATGGGGACAGGGAGGGCAGCCCCAGCATTTT. This encodes CASSEWGQGGQPQHF.